The 21 T cell receptor beta chains below come from one sample, sequenced in a study of cytomegalovirus exposure and HLA in healthy donors. 13 Jbeta primers and 60 Vbeta primers were used for the PCR. Profiled with immunoSEQ multiplex PCR; TCRdb holds only in-frame clones, not every one. The repertoire holds some 140,000 clones, with around four fifths as singletons. Source material: PBMCs. The receptor source for this set is a male donor in good health and CMV-seropositive.

V usage is TRBV13 and J usage is TRBJ2-2, with D unresolved. This CDR3 region has 16 residues. V lost 5 bases to trimming and J lost 3 bases, with 16 bases between them. Germline V gene data show CDR1 as PRHDT and CDR2 as FYEKMQ (reference sequence). CDR3 protein: CASSGLGGRHTGELFF. DNA for the CDR3: TGTGCCAGCAGCGGCCTTGGCGGTAGACACACCGGGGAGCTGTTTTTT.

CDR3 sequence: CASSFRGQGANQPQHF. CDR3 sequence (DNA): TGTGCCAGCAGTTTCCGTGGACAGGGGGCAAATCAGCCCCAGCATTTT. V is TRBV27 and J is TRBJ1-5; 11 bases line up with TRBD1. Germline-derived CDR1 and CDR2 are MNHEY and SMNVEV (reference sequence). This CDR3 contains 16 residues. With V trimmed by 3 bases and J by 4 bases, 5 bases remained unmatched.

This chain links TRBV11-1 with TRBJ2-7; D is unclear. This CDR3 contains 17 residues. The V end lost 1 base, the J end lost 1 base, and 17 bases lay between the germline ends. The germline V gene has CDR1 SGHAT and CDR2 FQDESV (reference sequence). The CDR3 protein is CASSLVSVQMYSYEQYF. The CDR3 nucleotides read TGTGCCAGCAGCTTAGTTTCGGTACAGATGTATTCCTACGAGCAGTACTTC.

In its sample, this clone was seen once. V gene TRBV4-2 combines with J gene TRBJ2-7; 10 positions agree with TRBD2. Germline V gives CDR1 LGHNA, CDR2 YNFKEQ. This CDR3 comprises 14 residues. The ends lost 1 base at V and 6 bases at J; junction bases unmatched: 3. DNA of the CDR3: TGTGCCAGCAGCCAAGCTAGCGGGAGCTCCGAGCAGTACTTC. Translating gives CASSQASGSSEQYF.

This clone was counted only a few times. The gene calls are TRBV29-1 and TRBJ1-1, with 9 bases matching TRBD1. The CDR3 spans 13 residues. Germline assignment: CDR1 SQVTM and CDR2 ANQGSEA. V was clipped by 7 bases and J by 4 bases; unmatched bases: 7. The CDR3 loop is CSAPDRGGTEAFF. DNA of the CDR3: TGCAGCGCCCCGGACAGGGGCGGCACTGAAGCTTTCTTT. Full variable domain (rest looked up from reference TRBV29-1 and TRBJ1-1): SAVISQKPSRDICQRGTSLTIQCQVDSQVTMMFWYRQQPGQSLTLIATANQGSEATYESGFVIDKFPISRPNLTFSTLTVSNMSPEDSSIYLCSAPDRGGTEAFFGQGTRLTVV.

The rearrangement uses TRBV5-1 and TRBJ2-1; TRBD2 aligns across 11 bases. Germline V gene data show CDR1 as SGHRS and CDR2 as YFSETQ. The trim removed 4 bases at V and 7 bases at J, leaving 10 bases unmatched. This CDR3 has 16 amino acids. The CDR3 spells CASSPSSGGARNEQFF. The CDR3 DNA sequence: TGCGCCAGCAGCCCAAGTAGCGGGGGGGCGAGGAATGAGCAGTTCTTC.

The rearrangement links TRBV7-3 to TRBJ2-1; D perhaps matches TRBD2 (5 bases). In germline, CDR1 is SGHTA, CDR2 FQGTGA. The V end was cut by 5 bases, the J end by 4 bases, with 15 bases between. The CDR3 spans 15 residues. The CDR3 sequence: CASSLNRGSYNEQFF. The CDR3 DNA reads TGTGCCAGCAGCCTAAATCGGGGATCTTACAATGAGCAGTTCTTC.

The chain couples TRBV5-6 to TRBJ2-3; perhaps TRBD2 as D (6 bases). Germline CDR1 reads SGHDT; CDR2 reads YYEEEE. This CDR3 has 14 amino acids. Trimming pared 0 bases from V and 4 bases from J, leaving 9 bases between. As DNA, the CDR3 is TGTGCCAGCAGCTTGGTGGGAGGTGCAGATACGCAGTATTTT. This sequence encodes CASSLVGGADTQYF.

This rearrangement joins TRBV11-3 to TRBJ1-1, with TRBD1 matching 9 bases. Trimming removed 3 bases from V and 5 bases from J; junction bases left unmatched: 10. CDR1 and CDR2 from the germline V gene are SGHNT and YENEEA. The CDR3 is 16 amino acids. The CDR3 reads CASSLQWTGEGTEAFF. CDR3 DNA: TGTGCCAGCAGCTTGCAGTGGACAGGGGAAGGGACTGAAGCTTTCTTT.

The V and J genes are TRBV13 and TRBJ2-7; D gene ambiguous. CDR3 size: 13 residues. Germline lookup yields CDR1 PRHDT and CDR2 FYEKMQ (reference sequence). The V gene lost 1 base and the J gene lost 6 bases, with 10 bases spanning the gap. The CDR3 is CASSLVGFPEQYF. The CDR3 nucleotides read TGTGCCAGCAGCTTAGTGGGCTTTCCCGAGCAGTACTTC.

The V call is TRBV5-5, the J call TRBJ2-7; TRBD1 matches at 7 bases. The germline V gene has CDR1 SGHKS and CDR2 YYEKEE (reference sequence). With 5 bases clipped from V and 0 bases from J, the junction kept 5 bases outside the gene matches. The CDR3 consists of 14 residues. The CDR3 loop is CASRSGDSSYEQYF. CDR3 DNA: TGTGCCAGCAGATCTGGGGACAGCTCCTACGAGCAGTACTTC.

The chain recombines TRBV6-4 with TRBJ2-7, with TRBD2 identical over 13 bases. Germline V CDR1 and CDR2: MRHNA, SNTAGT. The V segment lost 6 bases and the J segment 5 bases; nucleotides outside the gene matches: 4. The CDR3 is made up of 14 amino acids. CDR3 coding DNA: TGTGCCAGCAGAGCCGGGACTAGCGGGGACGAGCAGTACTTC. Translating it yields CASRAGTSGDEQYF.

This clone was detected once. The junction and the germline gene differ at one end; a read error may be behind it. The chain joins TRBV6-5 to TRBJ1-5, with TRBD1 matching over 7 bases. CDR1 and CDR2 from the germline V gene are MNHEY and SVGAGI. CDR3 length: 14 residues. CDR3 amino acids: CAISDREPNQPQHF. The DNA of the CDR3 is TGTGCCATCAGTGACAGGGAACCCAATCAGCCCCAGCATTTT.

The V and J genes are TRBV6-6 and TRBJ2-7; 7 bases match TRBD2. Looked up from germline, CDR1 is MNHNY and CDR2 is SVGAGI (reference sequence). Trimming cost V 5 bases and J 1 base; bases outside gene matches: 2. The CDR3 sequence is 13 residues long. CDR3 sequence: CASSRDYSYEQYF. DNA of the CDR3: TGTGCCAGCAGTCGGGACTATTCCTACGAGCAGTACTTC.

The rearrangement joins TRBV30 to TRBJ1-1, with TRBD1 identical over 8 bases. After removal of 2 bases from V and 4 bases from J, the junction contained 12 bases not matched to a gene. CDR3 length: 16 residues. Germline V gene lookup returns CDR1 GTSNPN and CDR2 SVGIG (reference sequence). In nucleotides, the CDR3 is TGTGCCTGGAGTCCCTGGCCAGGGGGCGAGCCCACTGAAGCTTTCTTT. Translated: CAWSPWPGGEPTEAFF.

V gene TRBV5-1 combines with J gene TRBJ2-7; 10 nucleotides match TRBD1. This CDR3 contains 14 residues. Germline assignment: CDR1 SGHRS and CDR2 YFSETQ. V lost 4 bases to trimming and J lost 6 bases; unmatched junction nucleotides: 7. The CDR3 DNA reads as TGCGCCAGCAGCGTCCCGGGACAGGGGCTCGAGCAGTACTTC. Translated, it gives CASSVPGQGLEQYF.

This chain uses TRBV4-3 with TRBJ2-7; tentative D call: TRBD2 (5 bases). This CDR3 contains 14 residues. Germline V gives CDR1 LGHNA, CDR2 YSLEER. V gave up 1 base and J gave up 0 bases, with 7 bases separating them. The CDR3 DNA follows: TGCGCCAGCAGCCAAGCCAGCGGCTCCTACGAGCAGTACTTC. Its protein is CASSQASGSYEQYF.

This chain uses TRBV7-6 with TRBJ2-1; TRBD1 agrees at 8 bases. This CDR3 spans 16 amino acids. V was clipped by 5 bases and J by 2 bases; unmatched bases: 8. Germline assignment: CDR1 SGHVS and CDR2 FNYEAQ. This chain's CDR3 is CASSEPQGAPYNEQFF. For the CDR3, the DNA is TGTGCCAGCAGCGAACCTCAGGGGGCCCCCTACAATGAGCAGTTCTTC.

V is TRBV7-6 and J is TRBJ2-3; 7 positions match TRBD2. CDR1 is SGHVS, CDR2 FNYEAQ, per germline. This CDR3 has 18 amino acids. V lost 3 bases, J lost 3 bases, and 15 bases stayed unmatched. The DNA for the CDR3 is TGTGCCAGCAGCTTTATTGTTGGGGCGCGGGGGTCAACAGATACGCAGTATTTT. Translated, it gives CASSFIVGARGSTDTQYF.

This rearrangement joins TRBV30 to TRBJ2-7, with TRBD1 matching 7 bases. CDR1 and CDR2 (germline): GTSNPN, SVGIG (reference sequence). The J segment lost 9 bases and the V segment lost 2 bases, leaving 7 bases of the junction unmatched. The CDR3 covers 12 residues. The CDR3 is CAWSSTGYGQYF. The DNA for the CDR3 is TGTGCCTGGAGTTCGACAGGGTATGGGCAGTACTTC.

Turning to this clone: A read error may account for a junction end that differs from germline. This sample also contains other DNA sequences that code for the same CDR3. CDR3 sequence reads: CSVGLAGDEQYF. The DNA of the CDR3 is TGCAGCGTTGGACTAGCGGGAGACGAGCAGTATTTC. V and J are TRBV29-1 and TRBJ2-7, with 12 positions matching TRBD2. The CDR3 is made up of 12 amino acids. Germline V gene data show CDR1 as SQVTM and CDR2 as ANQGSEA.